Sequencing of this T cell receptor beta chain was carried out in a study of blood T cell repertoires in COVID-19. The CDR3 is 15 amino acids. V was pared by 0 bases and J by 6 bases, with 16 bases between. Germline V gene data show CDR1 as SGHRS and CDR2 as YFSETQ. The table came from immunoSEQ multiplex PCR; TCRdb's copy has only in-frame clones and leaves some out. Of hundreds of thousands of clones in the sample, 85% to 90% are singletons; the top ten hold over 0.95%. What the recovered Cohort 3 donors had was two negative PCRs, clearance, or symptom resolution. The rearrangement uses TRBV5-1 and TRBJ2-7; tentative D call: TRBD2 (6 bases). The source of this sequence is a man between 18 and 35 years old who had recovered from COVID-19. The specimen sequenced was PBMCs or T cells enriched from blood (not recorded which). The CDR3 loop reads CASSLDPSGSGEQYF. The CDR3 DNA reads TGCGCCAGCAGCTTGGACCCTTCTGGTAGCGGCGAGCAGTACTTC.